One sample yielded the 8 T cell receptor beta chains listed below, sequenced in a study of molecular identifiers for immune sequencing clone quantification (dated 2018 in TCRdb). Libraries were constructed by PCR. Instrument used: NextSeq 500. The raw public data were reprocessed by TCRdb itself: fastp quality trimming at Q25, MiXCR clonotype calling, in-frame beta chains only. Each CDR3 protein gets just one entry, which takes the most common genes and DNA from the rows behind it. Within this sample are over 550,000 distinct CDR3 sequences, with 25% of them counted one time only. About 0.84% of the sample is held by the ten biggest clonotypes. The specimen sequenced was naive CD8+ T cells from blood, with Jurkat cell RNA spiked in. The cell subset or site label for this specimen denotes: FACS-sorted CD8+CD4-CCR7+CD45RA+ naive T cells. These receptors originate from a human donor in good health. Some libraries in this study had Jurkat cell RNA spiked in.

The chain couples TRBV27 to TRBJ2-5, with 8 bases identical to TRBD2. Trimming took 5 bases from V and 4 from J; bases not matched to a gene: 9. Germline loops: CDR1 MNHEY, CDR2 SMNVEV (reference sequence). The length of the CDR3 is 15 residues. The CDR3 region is CASSPAGGGGETQYF. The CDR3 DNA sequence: TGTGCCAGCAGTCCGGCGGGGGGAGGAGGAGAGACCCAGTACTTC.

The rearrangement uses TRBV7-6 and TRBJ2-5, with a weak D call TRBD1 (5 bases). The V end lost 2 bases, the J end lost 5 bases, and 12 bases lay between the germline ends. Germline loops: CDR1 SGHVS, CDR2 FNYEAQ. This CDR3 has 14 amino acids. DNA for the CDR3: TGTGCCAGCAGCTTAAACTGGGGCCGGGAGACCCAGTACTTC. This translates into CASSLNWGRETQYF.

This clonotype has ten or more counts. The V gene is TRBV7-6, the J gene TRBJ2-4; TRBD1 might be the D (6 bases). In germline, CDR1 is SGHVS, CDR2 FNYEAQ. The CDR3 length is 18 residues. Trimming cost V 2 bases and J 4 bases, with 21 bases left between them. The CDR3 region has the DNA TGTGCCAGCAGCTTATCAGGATCGGACCTTGGACAGAAAAACATTCAGTACTTC. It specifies CASSLSGSDLGQKNIQYF.

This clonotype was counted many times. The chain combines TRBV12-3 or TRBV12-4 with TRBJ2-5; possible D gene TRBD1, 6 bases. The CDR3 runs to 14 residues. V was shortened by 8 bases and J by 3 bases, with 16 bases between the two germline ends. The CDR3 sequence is CASGLTGKEETQYF. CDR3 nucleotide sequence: TGTGCCAGCGGACTCACAGGGAAGGAAGAGACCCAGTACTTC.

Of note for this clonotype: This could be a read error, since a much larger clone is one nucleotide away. CDR3 region: CASIPVAQPQHF. In DNA, the CDR3 is TGTGCCAGCATCCCTGTGGCGCAGCCCCAGCATTTT. The chain joins TRBV12-3 or TRBV12-4 to TRBJ1-5; D not resolved. V lost 7 bases and J 7 bases, leaving 11 bases between the germline ends. The CDR3 has 12 amino acids.

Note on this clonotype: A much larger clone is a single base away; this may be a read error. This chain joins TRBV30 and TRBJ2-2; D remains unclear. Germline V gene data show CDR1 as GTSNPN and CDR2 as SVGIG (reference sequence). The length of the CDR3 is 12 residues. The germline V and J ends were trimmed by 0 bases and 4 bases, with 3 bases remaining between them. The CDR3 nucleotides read TGTGCCTGGAGTGTCATCACCGGGGAGCTGTTTTTT. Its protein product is CAWSVITGELFF.

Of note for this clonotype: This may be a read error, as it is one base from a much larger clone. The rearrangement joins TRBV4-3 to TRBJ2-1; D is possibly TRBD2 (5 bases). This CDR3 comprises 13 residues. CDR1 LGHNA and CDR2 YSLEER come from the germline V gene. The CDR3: CAGSLGLWNEQFF. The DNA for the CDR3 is TGCGCCGGCAGCCTAGGACTTTGGAATGAGCAGTTCTTC.

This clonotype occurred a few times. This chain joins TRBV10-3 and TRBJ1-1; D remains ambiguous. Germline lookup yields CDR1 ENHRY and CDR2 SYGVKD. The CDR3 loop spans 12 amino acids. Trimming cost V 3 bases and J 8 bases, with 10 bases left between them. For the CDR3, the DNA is TGTGCCATCAGTGAAGTGGGTTTCGAAGCTTTCTTT. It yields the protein CAISEVGFEAFF.